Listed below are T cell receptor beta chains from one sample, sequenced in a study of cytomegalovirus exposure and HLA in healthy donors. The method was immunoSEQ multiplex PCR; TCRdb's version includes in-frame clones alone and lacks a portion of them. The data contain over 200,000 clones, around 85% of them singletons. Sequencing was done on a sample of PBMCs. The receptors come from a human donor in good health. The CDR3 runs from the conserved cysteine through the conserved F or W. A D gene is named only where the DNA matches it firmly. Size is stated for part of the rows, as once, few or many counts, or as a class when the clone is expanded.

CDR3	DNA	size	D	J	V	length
CASSFGTKYEQYF	TGTGCCAGCAGCTTTGGCACGAAATACGAGCAGTACTTC	.	.	TRBJ2-7	TRBV7-3	13
CASSQGTDHSNQPQHF	TGTGCCAGCAGCCAAGGGACAGACCATAGCAATCAGCCCCAGCATTTT	.	.	TRBJ1-5	TRBV4-2	16
CSVVELAGVLETQYF	TGCAGCGTTGTCGAGCTAGCGGGAGTCTTGGAGACCCAGTACTTC	.	TRBD2	TRBJ2-5	TRBV29-1	15
CASSVLSNTGELFF	TGTGCCAGCAGCGTACTGTCGAACACCGGGGAGCTGTTTTTT	.	.	TRBJ2-2	TRBV9	14
CASSNPGTGGDGAWNEQFF	TGTGCCAGCAGCAATCCCGGGACAGGTGGCGACGGAGCGTGGAATGAGCAGTTCTTC	.	.	TRBJ2-1	TRBV21-1	19
CASSSGTGGDQPQHF	TGTGCCAGCAGCTCCGGGACAGGGGGAGATCAGCCCCAGCATTTT	.	TRBD1	TRBJ1-5	TRBV9	15
CASSSSGGLNYEQYF	TGTGCCAGCAGCTCCTCCGGGGGGCTGAATTACGAGCAGTACTTC	few	.	TRBJ2-7	TRBV7-2	15
CASQEAGQGIYEQYF	TGTGCCAGCCAGGAGGCGGGACAGGGAATCTACGAGCAGTACTTC	.	TRBD1	TRBJ2-7	TRBV19	15
CASSQETGQNNEQFF	TGTGCCAGCAGCCAAGAGACAGGACAGAACAATGAGCAGTTCTTC	.	.	TRBJ2-1	TRBV4-2	15
CASSSTNLGEQYF	TGTGCCAGCAGCTCCACCAACCTAGGCGAGCAGTACTTC	.	.	TRBJ2-7	TRBV5-6	13
CASSILTGTYEQYF	TGTGCCAGTAGTATCTTGACAGGGACCTACGAGCAGTACTTC	.	TRBD1	TRBJ2-7	TRBV19	14
CASSPRTGWETGELFF	TGTGCCAGCAGCCCGCGGACAGGGTGGGAGACCGGGGAGCTGTTTTTT	.	TRBD1	TRBJ2-2	TRBV9	16
CASSFLRGAADTQYF	TGTGCCAGCAGCTTCCTGCGCGGGGCGGCAGATACGCAGTATTTT	.	.	TRBJ2-3	TRBV7-3	15
CASSFQGVNTEAFF	TGCGCCAGCAGTTTTCAGGGGGTCAACACTGAAGCTTTCTTT	.	TRBD1	TRBJ1-1	TRBV5-1	14
CASSPGGAGVYEQYF	TGTGCCAGCTCACCGGGTGGGGCAGGGGTGTACGAGCAGTACTTC	.	.	TRBJ2-7	TRBV18	15
CASSLGTGGNQPQHF	TGTGCCAGCAGTTTAGGGACAGGGGGGAATCAGCCCCAGCATTTT	.	TRBD1	TRBJ1-5	TRBV28	15
CASSRQGAYEQYF	TGTGCCAGCAGCCGACAGGGGGCCTACGAGCAGTACTTC	.	TRBD1	TRBJ2-7	TRBV25-1	13
CASSLRPGVYEQYF	TGTGCCAGCAGTTTACGTCCGGGAGTTTACGAGCAGTACTTC	.	.	TRBJ2-7	TRBV27	14
CASSSQGAGYYEQYF	TGTGCCAGCAGCTCCCAGGGTGCGGGATACTACGAGCAGTACTTC	few	.	TRBJ2-7	TRBV11-2	15
CASSLAEGTGYYGYTF	TGTGCCAGCAGCTTGGCCGAGGGGACAGGCTACTATGGCTACACCTTC	.	TRBD1	TRBJ1-2	TRBV5-5	16
CASSEARGANSPLHF	TGTGCCAGCAGTGAAGCGCGGGGGGCGAATTCACCCCTCCACTTT	.	.	TRBJ1-6	TRBV2	15
CASSYSNQANTEAFF	TGTGCCAGCAGTTACTCGAACCAGGCGAACACTGAAGCTTTCTTT	.	.	TRBJ1-1	TRBV6-5	15
CASSYASGSRNEQFF	TGTGCCAGCAGTTACGCTAGCGGGAGTAGGAATGAGCAGTTCTTC	few	TRBD2	TRBJ2-1	TRBV6-5	15
CASSVPLSGNTIYF	TGTGCCAGCAGTGTCCCCCTATCTGGAAACACCATATATTTT	.	.	TRBJ1-3	TRBV6-1	14